Listed here is a single T cell receptor (beta chain). It has no known antigen specificity. Base-call qualities are not available, and no considerably larger clone is one nucleotide away. Receptor amplification or capture employed 5' RACE. Sequencing took place on an Illumina HiSeq 2500. A second 7 to 11 cycle PCR used a sample-barcoded 5' primer and a J-beta primer mix. A template-switch 5' adaptor carrying 12 random nucleotides introduced a unique molecular identifier onto each TCR beta cDNA molecule. At least 3 million CDR3-containing paired-end reads were obtained from each sample. First-strand cDNA synthesis was performed from all RNA using the Mint cDNA synthesis kit, with priming by a TRBC-specific oligonucleotide. All cDNA was treated with uracil-DNA glycosylase and then went through a first 18-cycle PCR with the universal primers M1SS and BC2_uni_R. Processing in the source paper ran as follows. For normalization, 1 million high-quality reads were randomly selected from each sample, with every read carrying a distinct molecular identifier. Instead of being binned into consensus sequences, reads that shared molecular identifiers were thrown out. MiTCR, run with a Q25 quality threshold and the strictest error-elimination algorithm, handled CDR3 identification, clonotype clustering and error correction. A nonparametric unseen species model with Euler transformation was used to estimate a lower bound on total TCR beta diversity. TCRdb trimmed the raw reads at Q25, called clones with MiXCR and kept productive beta chains. When rows share a CDR3 protein, they turn into one entry using the most common DNA and genes. TCRdb assigned the V and J calls; the authors' analysis was not used. The sample table lists 1.5 million to 2 million distinct CDR3 sequences, around 50% of them with a count of one. Clones ranked in the top ten supply roughly 2% of the sample.

This entry belongs to a study of blood T cells in healthy people across ages (dated by TCRdb to the mid-2010s). For context, the study as a whole: In model experiments, template switching captured about one uniquely barcoded TCR beta cDNA molecule for every two T cells. For two donors (one aged 18 to 30 and one aged 80 or older), the study analyzed two additional independent replicas of 1 million unique cDNA reads from the same blood draw. Donors of different ages were randomly distributed across sequencing lanes to avoid experimental bias. Age-related changes in TCR beta repertoire diversity were measured in the study by deep sequencing normalized with unique cDNA molecular identifiers. Donors were grouped into four age groups: young (average approximately 16 years), middle-aged (around 39), aged (roughly 67) and long-lived (approximately 78). Here is what the overall study found, with its caveats: Observed TCR beta diversity per million T cells fell roughly linearly with age, and a significant reduction was already apparent by age around 44. Because donor CMV infection status was unknown, age-related changes in expanded clonotypes were potentially confounded. A strong correlation was found between observed TCR beta diversity and the percentage of naive T cells measured by flow cytometry. The long-lived group showed more naive CD4+ T cells, fewer expanded clones and increased TCR diversity than the aged group, suggesting age selection. Estimates of total diversity based on one million sequenced T cells were regarded as lower bounds and as underestimates. Because profiling used bulk unsorted PBMCs, naive and antigen-experienced compartments could not be compared conclusively.

The donors were roughly 40 Caucasian individuals from Russia, aged roughly 6 to 95 years, who were systemically healthy. Each donor gave ten milliliters of peripheral blood, collected into EDTA-treated Vacutainer tubes. Ficoll-Paque density-gradient centrifugation was used to isolate PBMCs, with at least 7 million per sample. Trizol reagent was used to extract total RNA from PBMCs, with at least 5.5 micrograms per sample. For every donor, flow cytometry on a PBMC aliquot measured the percentage of naive CD45RAhigh/CD27high T cells. Trimming costs V 2 bases and J 5 bases, and their ends lie 15 bases apart. According to the germline V gene (reference sequence), CDR1 reads LGHDT and CDR2 reads YNNKEL. The CDR3 numbers 15 residues from cysteine through phenylalanine. CDR3 DNA is the only sequence kept; it has 45 bases, read in frame from the first base.

Recombination connected TRBV3-1 to TRBJ1-2; a weak D assignment points to TRBD1 (6 bases agree). The TCR was taken from a woman aged 35 to 49 in good health. Sequencing was performed on blood. The encoded CDR3 is CASSQRKTGSYGYTF. The DNA sequence is given as TGTGCCAGCAGCCAACGAAAGACAGGCTCATATGGCTACACCTTC.